These T cell receptor beta chains were read from a single sample in a study of T cells in Graves' hyperthyroidism and ophthalmopathy. A single record per CDR3 protein comes from TCRdb applying MiXCR to the multiplex PCR reads. The sample gives 450,000 to 700,000 distinct CDR3 sequences, 40% to 55% of which show up once; 15% to 20% is in the top ten. The sequencing input was peripheral blood or thyroid tissue (not recorded which). Source of these receptors: an adult woman with Graves' disease, either hyperthyroidism or ophthalmopathy (not recorded which). The CDR3 runs from the conserved cysteine through the conserved F or W. The D gene is left open where the match is weak. The size field is filled for only some rows; it gives once, few, many or a size class.

DNA: TGCGCCAGCAGCCAAGAAGCAGGGGGTGCCAATCAGCCCCAGCATTTT
CDR3: CASSQEAGGANQPQHF
size: many
V: TRBV4-1
D: TRBD1
J: TRBJ1-5

DNA: TGCAGCGTTAAAATGACAGGCTTTAATGAAAAACTGTTTTTT
CDR3: CSVKMTGFNEKLFF
size: NA
V: TRBV29-1
D: NA
J: TRBJ1-4

DNA: TGTGCCAGCAGCCAGTCGTTTCCGGGACGGAATAACTATGGCTACACCTTC
CDR3: CASSQSFPGRNNYGYTF
size: many
V: TRBV14
D: NA
J: TRBJ1-2

DNA: TGTGCCAGCGGGACGGATACCTACGAGCAGTACTTC
CDR3: CASGTDTYEQYF
size: many
V: TRBV9
D: NA
J: TRBJ2-7

DNA: TGCGCCAGCAGCTCGCCTTTGGGGGCCGTAGCTGGTTCTGGCACAGATACGCAGTATTTT
CDR3: CASSSPLGAVAGSGTDTQYF
size: few
V: TRBV5-1
D: NA
J: TRBJ2-3

DNA: TGCAGTTTCCCTAGGGCCGGCTCCTACGAGCAGTACTTC
CDR3: CSFPRAGSYEQYF
size: many
V: TRBV20-1
D: NA
J: TRBJ2-7

DNA: TGCAGCGTCCTCATGGACAGCGCGATGGATACGCAGTATTTT
CDR3: CSVLMDSAMDTQYF
size: NA
V: TRBV29-1
D: NA
J: TRBJ2-3

DNA: TGCGCCAGCAGCCTAACAGGGGTGGAAACCGGGGAGCTGTTTTTT
CDR3: CASSLTGVETGELFF
size: many
V: TRBV5-1
D: TRBD1
J: TRBJ2-2

DNA: TGTGCCAGCTCACCACAGCCAGCGATCTCTGGAAACACCATATATTTT
CDR3: CASSPQPAISGNTIYF
size: NA
V: TRBV18
D: NA
J: TRBJ1-3

DNA: TGTGCCAGCAGCTCCGGACAGTTCTCCTATGGCTACACCTTC
CDR3: CASSSGQFSYGYTF
size: NA
V: TRBV9
D: NA
J: TRBJ1-2

DNA: TGTGCCAGCAGCCAGGGAGCGGGTTCCAGGGAGACCCAGTACTTC
CDR3: CASSQGAGSRETQYF
size: few
V: TRBV12-3/TRBV12-4
D: NA
J: TRBJ2-5

DNA: TGCAGTGCTAGACACCAGACGGGGAATGGCTACACCTTC
CDR3: CSARHQTGNGYTF
size: few
V: TRBV20-1
D: NA
J: TRBJ1-2

DNA: TGCGCCAGCAGCCACCCACGGACCACCGGGGAGCTGTTTTTT
CDR3: CASSHPRTTGELFF
size: many
V: TRBV7-2
D: NA
J: TRBJ2-2

DNA: TGCAGTGCTAGGGTCAGGAGCACTGAAGCTTTCTTT
CDR3: CSARVRSTEAFF
size: many
V: TRBV20-1
D: NA
J: TRBJ1-1

DNA: TGTGCCACCAGACCCGGGGGGGTCACTGAAGCTTTCTTT
CDR3: CATRPGGVTEAFF
size: once
V: TRBV6-4
D: NA
J: TRBJ1-1

DNA: TGCAGTGCTAGGTATGGGCAGGGGGATAATTCACCCCTCCACTTT
CDR3: CSARYGQGDNSPLHF
size: NA
V: TRBV20-1
D: TRBD1
J: TRBJ1-6

DNA: TGTGCCAGCAGCCACGAGGACACGGATGGCTACACCTTC
CDR3: CASSHEDTDGYTF
size: many
V: TRBV12-3/TRBV12-4
D: NA
J: TRBJ1-2

DNA: TGTGCCAGCAGCTTTCGACAGGGAAACACTGAAGCTTTCTTT
CDR3: CASSFRQGNTEAFF
size: NA
V: TRBV12-3/TRBV12-4
D: TRBD1
J: TRBJ1-1

DNA: TGTGCCAGCCTCGGGACCGAAAGCTATGGCTACACCTTC
CDR3: CASLGTESYGYTF
size: NA
V: TRBV7-9
D: NA
J: TRBJ1-2

DNA: TGTGCCTGGGATCGACGGTGGGCAAGGAACACTGAAGCTTTCTTT
CDR3: CAWDRRWARNTEAFF
size: NA
V: TRBV30
D: NA
J: TRBJ1-1

DNA: TGTGCCAGCAGTGTCCGGGACACCCAGGGTGGCTACACCTTC
CDR3: CASSVRDTQGGYTF
size: NA
V: TRBV2
D: NA
J: TRBJ1-2

DNA: TGTGCCACCAGCAGAGATCAGGGAGCCAATCAGCCCCAGCATTTT
CDR3: CATSRDQGANQPQHF
size: few
V: TRBV15
D: NA
J: TRBJ1-5

DNA: TGTGCCACCAGCAGAGGGGGCAGGGGCAACTCTGGAAACACCATATATTTT
CDR3: CATSRGGRGNSGNTIYF
size: many
V: TRBV15
D: NA
J: TRBJ1-3

DNA: TGTGCCATCAGCGCGGGAAATTGGCGGCAAGAGACCCAGTACTTC
CDR3: CAISAGNWRQETQYF
size: NA
V: TRBV10-3
D: NA
J: TRBJ2-5

DNA: TGCAGTGCTACGCCTGGGACTAGCGCCTACAATGAGCAGTTCTTC
CDR3: CSATPGTSAYNEQFF
size: NA
V: TRBV20-1
D: TRBD2
J: TRBJ2-1

DNA: TGCAGCTTAGGCAGTAGTAACCAAGAGACCCAGTACTTC
CDR3: CSLGSSNQETQYF
size: NA
V: TRBV29-1
D: NA
J: TRBJ2-5

DNA: TGTGCCAGTAGTATGGGTCAGGGGAGGAGCACTGAAGCTTTCTTT
CDR3: CASSMGQGRSTEAFF
size: NA
V: TRBV19
D: NA
J: TRBJ1-1

DNA: TGCAGCGTTGATGGTAGCGGGAGGGTCGGTAATGAGCAGTTCTTC
CDR3: CSVDGSGRVGNEQFF
size: NA
V: TRBV29-1
D: TRBD2
J: TRBJ2-1

DNA: TGCGCCAGCAGCCTCGGGACTACCGGTTCAGAGACCCAGCATTTT
CDR3: CASSLGTTGSETQHF
size: few
V: TRBV5-1
D: NA
J: TRBJ1-5

DNA: TGTGCCAGCAGCTTAGCGCATGATGGCTACACCTTC
CDR3: CASSLAHDGYTF
size: many
V: TRBV7-8
D: NA
J: TRBJ1-2

DNA: TGTGCCAGCTCACCGTCTAGCGGGAGGGGTGACGAGACCCAGTACTTC
CDR3: CASSPSSGRGDETQYF
size: NA
V: TRBV7-3
D: TRBD2
J: TRBJ2-5

DNA: TGTGCCAGCAGCCATCTGACGGAGCAAGAGACCCAGTACTTC
CDR3: CASSHLTEQETQYF
size: NA
V: TRBV3-1
D: NA
J: TRBJ2-5

DNA: TGTGCCAGCAGCCGCGAGGCAGGGGGCACTGAAGCTTTCTTT
CDR3: CASSREAGGTEAFF
size: NA
V: TRBV7-2
D: TRBD1
J: TRBJ1-1

DNA: TGCAGTGCTAGAGTGGGACGCCACACCGGGGAGCTGTTTTTT
CDR3: CSARVGRHTGELFF
size: NA
V: TRBV20-1
D: NA
J: TRBJ2-2

DNA: TGCAGCGTCGGGGGACTAGCGGATTCCTACGGGCAGTACTTC
CDR3: CSVGGLADSYGQYF
size: many
V: TRBV29-1
D: TRBD2
J: TRBJ2-7

DNA: TGTGCCAGCAGTCGGCACAGGGGGGAGCTGTTTTTT
CDR3: CASSRHRGELFF
size: NA
V: TRBV6-4
D: NA
J: TRBJ2-2

DNA: TGTGCCAGCAGCTCAGTAATCGGCAACAGACCATTAGATCCAGCTGAACTGTTTTTT
CDR3: CASSSVIGNRPLDPAELFF
size: many
V: TRBV7-8
D: NA
J: TRBJ1-4

DNA: TGTGCCAGTAGTCCCAGGACAAGGTGGACCTACGAGCAGTACTTC
CDR3: CASSPRTRWTYEQYF
size: NA
V: TRBV19
D: NA
J: TRBJ2-7

DNA: TGTGCCAGTACAAGGACAGGGGGTAGGGTGAACACTGAAGCTTTCTTT
CDR3: CASTRTGGRVNTEAFF
size: NA
V: TRBV19
D: TRBD1
J: TRBJ1-1

DNA: TGCAGCGTTGCGACTAGACGGGACCTAAGTGAGACCCAGTACTTC
CDR3: CSVATRRDLSETQYF
size: NA
V: TRBV29-1
D: NA
J: TRBJ2-5

DNA: TGTGCCACCAGCAGAGATCGTGATACGCAGTATTTT
CDR3: CATSRDRDTQYF
size: many
V: TRBV15
D: NA
J: TRBJ2-3

DNA: TGTGCCAGCAGTTACTCGGCTAGCACAGATACGCAGTATTTT
CDR3: CASSYSASTDTQYF
size: few
V: TRBV6-5
D: NA
J: TRBJ2-3

DNA: TGTGCCAGCAGCTCACAGGGAGATACGCAGTATTTT
CDR3: CASSSQGDTQYF
size: many
V: TRBV7-8
D: NA
J: TRBJ2-3